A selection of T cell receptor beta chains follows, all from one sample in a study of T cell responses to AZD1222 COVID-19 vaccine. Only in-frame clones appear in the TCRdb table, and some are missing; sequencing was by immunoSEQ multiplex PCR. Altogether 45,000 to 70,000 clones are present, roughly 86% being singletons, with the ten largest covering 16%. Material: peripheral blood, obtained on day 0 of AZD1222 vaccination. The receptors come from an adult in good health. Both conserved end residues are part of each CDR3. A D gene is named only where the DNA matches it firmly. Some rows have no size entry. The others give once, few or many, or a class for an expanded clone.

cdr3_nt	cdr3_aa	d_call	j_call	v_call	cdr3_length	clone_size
TGTGCCAGCAGCCAATCGGGGCAGGCAAATCAGCCCCAGCATTTT	CASSQSGQANQPQHF	NA	TRBJ1-5	TRBV16	15	NA
TGTGCCAGCAGTTCGGGACTAGCGGGTGGGAGGTACGAGCAGTACTTC	CASSSGLAGGRYEQYF	TRBD2	TRBJ2-7	TRBV13	16	NA
TGTGCCAGCAGTTTAGGGGACAGGGGTAACAATCAGCCCCAGCATTTT	CASSLGDRGNNQPQHF	TRBD1	TRBJ1-5	TRBV28	16	NA
TGTGCCAGCAGCTTAGGTGGAGGTTCTAGTGGGGATACGCAGTATTTT	CASSLGGGSSGDTQYF	NA	TRBJ2-3	TRBV5-6	16	NA
TGTGCCAGCAGTTTAGGAGGCGGGGGGGCCTACGAGCAGTACTTC	CASSLGGGGAYEQYF	TRBD2	TRBJ2-7	TRBV28	15	NA
TGTGCCAGCAGCAGAGTACCGAACCGTCCTCCTTTAGCTTACTTGAACACTGAAGCTTTCTTT	CASSRVPNRPPLAYLNTEAFF	NA	TRBJ1-1	TRBV21-1	21	NA
TGCGCCAGCAGCCCCCACGGACTTGCTTATGGCTACACCTTC	CASSPHGLAYGYTF	NA	TRBJ1-2	TRBV5-1	14	NA
TGTGCCAGCAGTTACCCGTTTGTTGGGGCAGACACTGAAGCTTTCTTT	CASSYPFVGADTEAFF	NA	TRBJ1-1	TRBV28	16	NA
TGTGCCAGCAGTTATCAAAGGGGGGGGACCGCCGGGGAGCTGTTTTTT	CASSYQRGGTAGELFF	NA	TRBJ2-2	TRBV6-6	16	few
TGTGCCAGCAGCTTAGCTCCGGGGGCCGCGGGCACTGAAGCTTTCTTT	CASSLAPGAAGTEAFF	NA	TRBJ1-1	TRBV7-3	16	once
TGTGCCAGCAGCCATGGGACAGGGGGCCAGCCCCAGCATTTT	CASSHGTGGQPQHF	TRBD1	TRBJ1-5	TRBV3-1/TRBV3-2	14	NA
TGTGCCAGCAGCCTCACCTCTAGCGGGAGGGCCCGGGAGACCCAGTACTTC	CASSLTSSGRARETQYF	TRBD2	TRBJ2-5	TRBV9	17	NA
TGTGCCAGCTCACTTACCCCGACGACCGGGGAGCTGTTTTTT	CASSLTPTTGELFF	NA	TRBJ2-2	TRBV18	14	NA
TGTGCCAGCAGTCCGTTGTTTTGGACCGGGACAGGGATCTCCTACGAGCAGTACTTC	CASSPLFWTGTGISYEQYF	TRBD1	TRBJ2-7	TRBV6-6	19	NA
TGTGCCAGCAGCCAAGATCACGGAGCCTATGGCTACACCTTC	CASSQDHGAYGYTF	NA	TRBJ1-2	TRBV14	14	once
TGTGCCAGCAGTTCTCCAGAGGGAGGGGGGACTGAAGCTTTCTTT	CASSSPEGGGTEAFF	NA	TRBJ1-1	TRBV6-6	15	NA
TGTGCCAGCAGTTTACTGGGACAGGGTCACTCCTACGAGCAGTACTTC	CASSLLGQGHSYEQYF	TRBD1	TRBJ2-7	TRBV28	16	NA
TGTGCCATCTCGGGGGGCGCGACTGAAGCTTTCTTT	CAISGGATEAFF	NA	TRBJ1-1	TRBV10-3	12	NA
TGCGCTCGGAATCCCCGGGACAGGAGGGACTTTCGCACAGATACGCAGTATTTT	CARNPRDRRDFRTDTQYF	TRBD1	TRBJ2-3	TRBV5-1	18	NA
TGTGCCACCAGCAGAGAGTGGACGGAGAGCACAGATACGCAGTATTTT	CATSREWTESTDTQYF	NA	TRBJ2-3	TRBV15	16	NA
TGTGCCAGTTACAGCAGGGTGGGCTACACCTTC	CASYSRVGYTF	NA	TRBJ1-2	TRBV28	11	once
TGTGCCAGTAGTCGGGACAGGAAAAAAAATAGCAATCAGCCCCAGCATTTT	CASSRDRKKNSNQPQHF	TRBD1	TRBJ1-5	TRBV19	17	NA
TGCGCCAGCAGCTCTCTTCGGGGGAGCACAGATACGCAGTATTTT	CASSSLRGSTDTQYF	NA	TRBJ2-3	TRBV5-1	15	NA
TGTGCCAGCAGCTTAGAGCCTCCGGGACAGCTTTCCTACAATGAGCAGTTCTTC	CASSLEPPGQLSYNEQFF	TRBD1	TRBJ2-1	TRBV11-2	18	NA
TGTGCCTGGAGCGAAAAGGGAGGCGGTTGGAAAGCTTTCTTT	CAWSEKGGGWKAFF	NA	TRBJ1-1	TRBV30	14	NA
TGTGCCAGCAGTTACGGGTCCCGTGGCTACACCTTC	CASSYGSRGYTF	NA	TRBJ1-2	TRBV6-2/TRBV6-3	12	NA
TGTGCCAGCTTCGACCCAAGAAGCTATGGCTACACCTTC	CASFDPRSYGYTF	NA	TRBJ1-2	TRBV28	13	NA
TGTGCCAGTAGTGCGGAAACCGGGACTAGCGGCACAGATACGCAGTATTTT	CASSAETGTSGTDTQYF	TRBD2	TRBJ2-3	TRBV19	17	NA